The 9 T cell receptor beta chains below were found in one sample sequenced in a study of intratumoral heterogeneity in liver cancer. Samples labelled H came from distinct, geographically separated regions of the hepatocellular carcinoma nodule. Libraries were prepared through the immunoSEQ multiplex PCR assay. TCRdb provides this immuneACCESS table in a form limited to in-frame rearrangements. Some clones are lacking; in checked studies, under half of them reflect an unresolved V gene, and why the rest are absent is not known. For this sample there are under 6,500 clones; about two thirds appear just once. In total, the top ten clones hold about 39% of the sample. Specimen: tumor tissue, collected before any cancer treatment. The source of these receptors is a woman in her seventies with hepatocellular carcinoma.

This clone was observed a few times. The junction does not match germline at one end; this may be a read error. J is TRBJ2-7 and V is TRBV7-7; no definite D call. The CDR3 runs 16 residues. Germline V gene lookup returns CDR1 SSHAT and CDR2 FNYEAQ (reference sequence). The CDR3 reads CASSLADGSPWYEQYF. The CDR3 DNA is TGTGCTAGCAGCTTAGCAGACGGGTCTCCTTGGTACGAGCAGTACTTC. Full variable domain (outside the CDR3, taken from reference TRBV7-7 and TRBJ2-7): GAGVSQSPRYKVTKRGQDVTLRCDPISSHATLYWYQQALGQGPEFLTYFNYEAQPDKSGLPSDRFSAERPEGSISTLTIQRTEQRDSAMYRCASSLADGSPWYEQYFGPGTRLTVT.

This chain uses TRBV4-1 with TRBJ1-5, with D hard to call. V was cut by 1 base and J by 2 bases, with 6 bases left in between. From germline, CDR1 is MGHRA and CDR2 YSYEKL. This CDR3 region has 14 residues. The CDR3 is CASSQAGGNQPQHF. CDR3 in DNA: TGCGCCAGCAGCCAAGCTGGGGGCAATCAGCCCCAGCATTTT.

The gene calls are TRBV4-2 and TRBJ2-3; TRBD2 might be the D (6 bases). Germline CDR1 and CDR2: LGHNA and YNFKEQ. The V gene lost 1 base and the J gene lost 4 bases, with 9 bases spanning the gap. The CDR3 extends over 14 amino acids. The CDR3, as DNA: TGTGCCAGCAGCCAAGGACTAGATGCAGATACGCAGTATTTT. Amino acid sequence: CASSQGLDADTQYF.

The chain links TRBV14 to TRBJ1-4, with D tentatively TRBD1 (5 bases). Trimming took 5 bases from V and 8 from J, leaving 12 bases between them. CDR3 size: 13 residues. Germline V gene data show CDR1 as SGHDN and CDR2 as FVKESK. CDR3 sequence: CASSVLEGEKLFF. CDR3 nucleotides: TGTGCCAGCAGCGTTCTAGAGGGGGAAAAACTGTTTTTT.

The J gene is TRBJ1-1, the V gene TRBV5-4; a weak D match, TRBD1 (5 bases). Trimming cost V 5 bases and J 5 bases, with 16 bases left between them. This CDR3 comprises 14 residues. Germline values: CDR1 SGHNT, CDR2 YYREEE (reference sequence). CDR3 sequence (DNA): TGTGCCAGCAGGGCGGGCAGGGACGGAACTGAAGCTTTCTTT. It yields the protein CASRAGRDGTEAFF.

The chain couples TRBV5-4 to TRBJ2-1; 7 bases are a match to TRBD2. Germline lookup yields CDR1 SGHNT and CDR2 YYREEE (reference sequence). This CDR3 has 17 amino acids. V was clipped by 0 bases and J by 0 bases; unmatched bases: 6. The CDR3 bases are TGTGCCAGCAGCTTGGGGGTGCGGGAGAGCTCCTACAATGAGCAGTTCTTC. Translation gives CASSLGVRESSYNEQFF.

The V call is TRBV29-1, the J call TRBJ2-5; 9 bases match TRBD1. CDR3 length equals 13 residues. The germline V gene encodes CDR1 SQVTM and CDR2 ANQGSEA. The trim removed 5 bases at V and 5 bases at J, leaving 6 bases unmatched. CDR3 sequence: CSVITGGGETQYF. As DNA, the CDR3 is TGCAGCGTTATAACAGGGGGCGGGGAGACCCAGTACTTC.

A few counts support this clone. This chain links TRBV6-5 with TRBJ2-1; no firm D call. Trimming pared 0 bases from V and 8 bases from J, leaving 8 bases between. The CDR3 runs 13 residues. The germline V gene encodes CDR1 MNHEY and CDR2 SVGAGI. Written as DNA, the CDR3 is TGTGCCAGCAGTTACTCAGGATCCGATGAGCAGTTCTTC. This translates into CASSYSGSDEQFF.

The genes are TRBV11-2 and TRBJ2-1; D may be TRBD1 (6 bases). This CDR3 is built from 13 residues. V lost 4 bases and J 8 bases, leaving 12 bases between the germline ends. The germline V gene encodes CDR1 SGHAT and CDR2 FQNNGV. The CDR3 is CASSYRVVDEQFF. The CDR3 bases are TGTGCCAGCAGCTACAGGGTAGTTGATGAGCAGTTCTTC. The variable domain in full, completed from reference TRBV11-2 and TRBJ2-1, reads EAGVAQSPRYKIIEKRQSVAFWCNPISGHATLYWYQQILGQGPKLLIQFQNNGVVDDSQLPKDRFSAERLKGVDSTLKIQPAKLEDSAVYLCASSYRVVDEQFFGPGTRLTVL.